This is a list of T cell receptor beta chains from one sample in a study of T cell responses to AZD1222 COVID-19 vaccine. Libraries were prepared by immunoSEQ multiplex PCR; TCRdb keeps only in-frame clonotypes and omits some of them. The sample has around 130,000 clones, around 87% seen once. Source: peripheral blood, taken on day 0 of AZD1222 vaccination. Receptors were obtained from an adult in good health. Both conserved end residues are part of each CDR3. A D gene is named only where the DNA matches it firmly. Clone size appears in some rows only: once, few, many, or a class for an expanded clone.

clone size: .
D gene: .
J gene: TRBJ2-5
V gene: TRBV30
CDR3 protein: CAWSVKGQGLETQYF
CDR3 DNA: TGTGCCTGGAGTGTAAAAGGGCAGGGATTGGAGACCCAGTACTTC

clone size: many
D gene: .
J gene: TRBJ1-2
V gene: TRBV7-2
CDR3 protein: CASSTRDPALGYTF
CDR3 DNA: TGTGCCAGCAGCACCCGCGACCCAGCTCTAGGCTACACCTTC

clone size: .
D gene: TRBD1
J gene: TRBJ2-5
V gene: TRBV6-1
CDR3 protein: CASSDRFQTGAEETQYF
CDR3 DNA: TGTGCCAGCAGTGACCGTTTTCAGACAGGGGCGGAGGAGACCCAGTACTTC

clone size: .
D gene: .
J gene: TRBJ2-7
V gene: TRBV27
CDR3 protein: CASSLRGQNYEQYF
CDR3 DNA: TGTGCCAGCAGTCTCCGAGGACAGAACTACGAGCAGTACTTC

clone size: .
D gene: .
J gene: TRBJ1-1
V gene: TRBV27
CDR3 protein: CASSRLRSPVAGEAFF
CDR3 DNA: TGTGCCAGCAGTCGACTTCGGTCCCCAGTCGCCGGAGAAGCTTTCTTT

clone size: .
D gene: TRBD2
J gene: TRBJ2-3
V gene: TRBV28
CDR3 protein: CASGGGLWRDTQYF
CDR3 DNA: TGTGCCAGCGGCGGGGGGCTCTGGAGAGATACGCAGTATTTT

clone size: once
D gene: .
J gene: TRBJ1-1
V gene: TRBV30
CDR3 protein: CAGRRLTRTTVEAFF
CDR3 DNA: TGTGCCGGGAGGAGGCTGACCAGGACGACAGTGGAAGCTTTCTTT

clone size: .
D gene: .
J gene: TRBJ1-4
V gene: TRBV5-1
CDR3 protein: CASSPETLAATNEKLFF
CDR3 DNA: TGCGCCAGCAGCCCCGAGACCCTGGCTGCAACTAATGAAAAACTGTTTTTT

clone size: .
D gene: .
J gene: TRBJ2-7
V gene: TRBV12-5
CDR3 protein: CASAEDSPYEQYF
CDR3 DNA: TGTGCTAGTGCCGAAGACAGTCCCTACGAGCAGTACTTC

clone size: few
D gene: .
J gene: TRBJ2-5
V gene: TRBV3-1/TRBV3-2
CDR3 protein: CASSQDFQRPQETQYF
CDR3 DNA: TGTGCCAGCAGCCAAGATTTTCAGAGACCCCAAGAGACCCAGTACTTC

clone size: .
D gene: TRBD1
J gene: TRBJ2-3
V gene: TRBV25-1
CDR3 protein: CASSITGGHGTQYF
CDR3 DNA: TGTGCCAGCAGTATCACAGGGGGCCACGGTACGCAGTATTTT

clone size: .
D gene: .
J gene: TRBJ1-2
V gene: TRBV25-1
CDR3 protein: CASSELSSYGYTF
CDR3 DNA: TGTGCCAGCAGTGAACTGTCCTCCTATGGCTACACCTTC

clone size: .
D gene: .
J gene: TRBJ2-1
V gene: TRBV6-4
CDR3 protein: CASSVGGSTYNEQFF
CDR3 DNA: TGTGCCAGCAGTGTTGGGGGTTCCACCTACAATGAGCAGTTCTTC

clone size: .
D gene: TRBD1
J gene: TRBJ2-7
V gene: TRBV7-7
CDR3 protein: CASSRTGNEQYF
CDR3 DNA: TGTGCCAGCAGCCGGACAGGGAACGAGCAGTACTTC

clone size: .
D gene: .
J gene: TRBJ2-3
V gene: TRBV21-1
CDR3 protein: CAPRVQNCLAGKCTDTQYF
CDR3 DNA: TGTGCCCCGCGGGTCCAGAACTGCCTGGCGGGGAAGTGCACAGATACGCAGTATTTT

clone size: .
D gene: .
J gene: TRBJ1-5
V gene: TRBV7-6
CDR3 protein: CASSLARASNQPQHF
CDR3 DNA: TGTGCCAGCAGCTTAGCCAGGGCTAGCAATCAGCCCCAGCATTTT

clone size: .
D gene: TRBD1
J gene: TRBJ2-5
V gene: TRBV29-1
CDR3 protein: CSVEVPTDREETQYF
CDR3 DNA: TGCAGCGTTGAAGTTCCGACGGACAGGGAAGAGACCCAGTACTTC

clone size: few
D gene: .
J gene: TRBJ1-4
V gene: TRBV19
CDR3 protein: CATRRGYYEKLFF
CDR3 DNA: TGTGCCACCCGCAGGGGATATTATGAAAAACTGTTTTTT

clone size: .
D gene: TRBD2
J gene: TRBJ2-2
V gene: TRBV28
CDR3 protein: CASRSGGANTGELFF
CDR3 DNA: TGTGCCAGCAGGTCGGGGGGAGCGAACACCGGGGAGCTGTTTTTT

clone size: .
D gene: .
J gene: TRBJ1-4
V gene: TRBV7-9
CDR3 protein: CASSSQGQSEKLFF
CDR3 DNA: TGTGCCAGCAGCTCGCAGGGGCAGAGTGAAAAACTGTTTTTT

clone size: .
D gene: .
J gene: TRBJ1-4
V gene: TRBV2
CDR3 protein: CASRGVTNEKLFF
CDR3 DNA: TGTGCCAGCCGGGGGGTTACTAATGAAAAACTGTTTTTT

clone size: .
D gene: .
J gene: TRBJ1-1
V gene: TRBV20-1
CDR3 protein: CSASGVVEGTNRIEAFF
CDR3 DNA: TGCAGTGCTAGTGGGGTAGTGGAGGGCACGAACAGAATTGAAGCTTTCTTT

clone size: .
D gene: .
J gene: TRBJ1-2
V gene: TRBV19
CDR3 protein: CASSPPTGYGYTF
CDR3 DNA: TGTGCCAGTAGTCCCCCAACGGGCTATGGCTACACCTTC

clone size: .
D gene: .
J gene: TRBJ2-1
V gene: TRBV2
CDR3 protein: CASSAGTWNEQFF
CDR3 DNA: TGTGCCAGCAGTGCCGGGACGTGGAATGAGCAGTTCTTC

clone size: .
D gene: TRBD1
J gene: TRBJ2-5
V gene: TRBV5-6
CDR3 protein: CASSLLQGYQETQYF
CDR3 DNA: TGTGCCAGCAGCTTGTTACAGGGGTACCAAGAGACCCAGTACTTC

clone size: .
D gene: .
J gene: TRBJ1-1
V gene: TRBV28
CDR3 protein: CAISMWRGNTEAFF
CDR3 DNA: TGTGCCATCTCAATGTGGAGGGGGAACACTGAAGCTTTCTTT

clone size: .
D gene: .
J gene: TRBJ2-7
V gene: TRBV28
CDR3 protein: CASSQGIFGRDEQYF
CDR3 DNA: TGTGCCAGCAGCCAGGGGATCTTTGGCCGGGACGAGCAGTACTTC

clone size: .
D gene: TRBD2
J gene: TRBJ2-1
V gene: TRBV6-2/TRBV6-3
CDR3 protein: CASTPRGGFDEQFF
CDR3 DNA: TGTGCCAGCACCCCACGGGGAGGGTTCGATGAGCAGTTCTTC

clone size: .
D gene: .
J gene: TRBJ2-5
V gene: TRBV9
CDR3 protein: CASSVALGGTIGETQYF
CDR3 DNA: TGTGCCAGCAGCGTGGCGCTTGGGGGAACAATTGGAGAGACCCAGTACTTC

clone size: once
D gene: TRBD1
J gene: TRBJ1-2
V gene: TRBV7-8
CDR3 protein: CASSPRGQNYGYTF
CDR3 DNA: TGTGCCAGCAGCCCGCGGGGACAGAACTATGGCTACACCTTC

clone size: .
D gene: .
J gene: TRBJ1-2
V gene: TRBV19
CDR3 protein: CASSMVGVWYGYTF
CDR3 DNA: TGTGCCAGTAGTATGGTCGGGGTTTGGTATGGCTACACCTTC

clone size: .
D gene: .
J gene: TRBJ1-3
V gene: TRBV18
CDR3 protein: CASSPLGGLGNTIYF
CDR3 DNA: TGTGCCAGCTCACCTCTGGGGGGCCTTGGAAACACCATATATTTT

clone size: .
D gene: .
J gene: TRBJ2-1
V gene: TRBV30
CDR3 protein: CAWSAAVGEQFF
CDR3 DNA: TGTGCCTGGAGTGCCGCGGTGGGGGAGCAGTTCTTC

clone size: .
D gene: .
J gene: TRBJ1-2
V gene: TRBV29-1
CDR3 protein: CSVRWTADYGYTF
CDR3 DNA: TGCAGCGTTCGCTGGACGGCCGACTATGGCTACACCTTC

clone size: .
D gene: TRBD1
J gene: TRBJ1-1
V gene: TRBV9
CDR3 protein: CASAEGADTEAFF
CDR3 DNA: TGTGCCAGTGCGGAGGGGGCGGACACTGAAGCTTTCTTT

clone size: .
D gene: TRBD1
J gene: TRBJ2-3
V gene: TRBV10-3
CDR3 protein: CAIRMGQSTDTQYF
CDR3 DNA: TGTGCCATCAGGATGGGACAGAGCACAGATACGCAGTATTTT

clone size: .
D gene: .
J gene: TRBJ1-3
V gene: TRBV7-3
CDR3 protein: CASSLTVGGTGNTIYF
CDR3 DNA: TGTGCCAGCAGCTTAACGGTGGGGGGCACTGGAAACACCATATATTTT

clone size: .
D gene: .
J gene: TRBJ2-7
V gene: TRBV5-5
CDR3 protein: CASSPISYEQYF
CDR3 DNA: TGTGCCAGCAGCCCAATATCCTACGAGCAGTACTTC

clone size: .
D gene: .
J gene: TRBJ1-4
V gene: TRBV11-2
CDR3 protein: CASSLVRGSLTNEKLFF
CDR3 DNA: TGTGCCAGCAGCTTGGTCAGGGGATCACTAACTAATGAAAAACTGTTTTTT

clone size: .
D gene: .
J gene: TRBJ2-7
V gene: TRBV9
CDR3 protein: CASSVLGDSYEQYF
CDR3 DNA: TGTGCCAGCAGCGTCCTAGGGGATTCCTACGAGCAGTACTTC

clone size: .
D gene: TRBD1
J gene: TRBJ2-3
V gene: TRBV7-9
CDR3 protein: CASSLDRQWDTQYF
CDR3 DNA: TGTGCCAGCAGCTTGGACAGGCAATGGGATACGCAGTATTTT

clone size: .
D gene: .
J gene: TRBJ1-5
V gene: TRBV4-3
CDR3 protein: CASSQDLSREQPQHF
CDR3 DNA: TGCGCCAGCAGCCAAGATCTTTCCCGGGAGCAGCCCCAGCATTTT

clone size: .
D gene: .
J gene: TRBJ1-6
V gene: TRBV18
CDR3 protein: CASSLKQLNSPLHF
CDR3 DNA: TGTGCCAGCTCACTGAAACAGCTGAATTCACCCCTCCACTTT

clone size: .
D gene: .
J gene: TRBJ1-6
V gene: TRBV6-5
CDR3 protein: CASRGARGTTSPLHF
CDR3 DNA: TGTGCCAGCAGGGGGGCTCGGGGGACCACCTCACCCCTCCACTTT

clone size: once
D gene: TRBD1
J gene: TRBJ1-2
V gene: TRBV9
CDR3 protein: CASSAPGGDRGSLTSNYGYTF
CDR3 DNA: TGTGCCAGCAGCGCCCCAGGGGGGGACAGGGGCTCCCTTACATCTAACTATGGCTACACCTTC

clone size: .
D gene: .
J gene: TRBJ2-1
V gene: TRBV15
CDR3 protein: CATSRDSSVGGIYNEQFF
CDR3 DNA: TGTGCCACCAGCAGAGATTCGTCGGTTGGAGGGATTTACAATGAGCAGTTCTTC

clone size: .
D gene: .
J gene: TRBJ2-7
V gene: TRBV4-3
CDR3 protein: CASSQGPDRSTYEQYF
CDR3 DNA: TGCGCCAGCAGCCAAGGACCCGACAGGTCAACCTACGAGCAGTACTTC

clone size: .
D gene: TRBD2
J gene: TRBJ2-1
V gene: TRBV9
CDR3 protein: CASSPHGGSGRNEQFF
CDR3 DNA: TGTGCCAGCAGCCCCCATGGGGGTAGCGGGAGAAATGAGCAGTTCTTC

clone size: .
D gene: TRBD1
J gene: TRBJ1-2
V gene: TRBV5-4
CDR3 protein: CASSSTGTANYGYTF
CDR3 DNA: TGTGCCAGCAGTTCTACCGGGACAGCTAACTATGGCTACACCTTC

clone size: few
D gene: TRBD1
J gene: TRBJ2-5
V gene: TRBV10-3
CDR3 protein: CAISYLRDSLETQYF
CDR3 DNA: TGTGCCATCAGTTACCTCCGGGACAGTTTAGAGACCCAGTACTTC

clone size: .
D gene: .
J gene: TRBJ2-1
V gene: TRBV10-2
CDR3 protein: CASSERLIYNEQFF
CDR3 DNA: TGCGCCAGCAGTGAAAGACTTATCTACAATGAGCAGTTCTTC

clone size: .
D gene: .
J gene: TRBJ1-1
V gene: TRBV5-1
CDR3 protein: CASSLAPTNTEAFF
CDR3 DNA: TGCGCCAGCAGCTTGGCCCCGACCAACACTGAAGCTTTCTTT

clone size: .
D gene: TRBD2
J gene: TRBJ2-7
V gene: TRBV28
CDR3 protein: CASSQVTSVTYF
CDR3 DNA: TGTGCCAGCAGTCAGGTGACTAGCGTTACGTACTTC

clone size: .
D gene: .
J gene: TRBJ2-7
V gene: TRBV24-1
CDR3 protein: CATSGGTPYEQYF
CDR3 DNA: TGTGCCACCAGCGGGGGGACACCTTACGAGCAGTACTTC

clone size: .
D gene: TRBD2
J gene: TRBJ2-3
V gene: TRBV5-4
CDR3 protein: CASSSGPSGAFDTQYF
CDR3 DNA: TGTGCCAGCAGTTCAGGGCCTAGCGGGGCTTTTGATACGCAGTATTTT